These 8 T cell receptor beta chains were all obtained from the same sample, sequenced in a study of T cell changes during pregnancy in multiple sclerosis. Generated by immunoSEQ multiplex PCR, the TCRdb table keeps only in-frame clones and is missing some. The table lists under 35,000 clones, about nine tenths of them singletons. This material consisted of CD8+ T cells from peripheral blood mononuclear cells, taken in the second trimester of pregnancy. Receptors were obtained from a female donor with multiple sclerosis, enrolled in a pregnancy study.

Here the CDR3 DNA reads TGTGCCAGCAGCTTAGCTGGCAGGGGTAGGAATGAGCAGTTCTTC. It codes for CASSLAGRGRNEQFF. J is TRBJ2-1 and V is TRBV7-9; TRBD1 might be the D (6 bases). This CDR3 contains 15 residues. Trimming removed 0 bases at V and 7 bases at J, with 13 bases between. The germline CDR1 and CDR2 sequences are SEHNR and FQNEAQ (reference sequence). Based on the CDR3 plus reference TRBV7-9 and TRBJ2-1, the full variable domain is DTGVSQNPRHKITKRGQNVTFRCDPISEHNRLYWYRQTLGQGPEFLTYFQNEAQLEKSRLLSDRFSAERPKGSFSTLEIQRTEQGDSAMYLCASSLAGRGRNEQFFGPGTRLTVL.

The V call is TRBV28, the J call TRBJ2-5, with 7 bases aligning to TRBD1. V was clipped by 5 bases and J by 2 bases; unmatched bases: 11. Germline-derived CDR1 and CDR2 are MDHEN and SYDVKM. The CDR3 loop spans 16 amino acids. The CDR3 region is CASSRLIPGQQETQYF. DNA for the CDR3: TGTGCCAGCAGTCGCCTAATCCCGGGACAGCAAGAGACCCAGTACTTC. Together with reference TRBV28 and TRBJ2-5, the CDR3 gives the full variable domain: DVKVTQSSRYLVKRTGEKVFLECVQDMDHENMFWYRQDPGLGLRLIYFSYDVKMKEKGDIPEGYSVSREKKERFSLILESASTNQTSMYLCASSRLIPGQQETQYFGPGTRLLVL.

This chain connects TRBV7-8 to TRBJ2-5, with 13 bases matching TRBD2. The CDR3 loop spans 16 amino acids. Germline assignment: CDR1 SGHVS and CDR2 FQNEAQ. V was pared by 5 bases and J by 3 bases, with 6 bases of the junction left unmatched. Here the CDR3 DNA reads TGTGCCAGCAGCCTGCAACTAGCGGGAGGGGAAGAGACCCAGTACTTC. As protein: CASSLQLAGGEETQYF. The full variable domain, with the rest looked up from reference TRBV7-8 and TRBJ2-5, is GAGVSQSPRYKVAKRGQDVALRCDPISGHVSLFWYQQALGQGPEFLTYFQNEAQLDKSGLPSDRFFAERPEGSVSTLKIQRTQQEDSAVYLCASSLQLAGGEETQYFGPGTRLLVL.

This chain links TRBV5-1 with TRBJ1-2, with 9 positions matching TRBD1. The CDR3 is 15 amino acids. Trimming removed 4 bases from V and 4 bases from J; junction bases left unmatched: 8. Germline V gives CDR1 SGHRS, CDR2 YFSETQ. DNA for the CDR3: TGCGCCAGCAGCGAAGGACAGGGGTCTATCTATGGCTACACCTTC. Its translation: CASSEGQGSIYGYTF. The complete variable domain, with remaining parts taken from reference TRBV5-1 and TRBJ1-2, reads KAGVTQTPRYLIKTRGQQVTLSCSPISGHRSVSWYQQTPGQGLQFLFEYFSETQRNKGNFPGRFSGRQFSNSRSEMNVSTLELGDSALYLCASSEGQGSIYGYTFGSGTRLTVV.

The chain combines TRBV27 with TRBJ2-2; 7 positions match TRBD2. CDR1 is MNHEY and CDR2 is SMNVEV in the germline V gene (reference sequence). This CDR3 contains 16 residues. V dropped 6 bases and J dropped 2; count of bases not matched to a gene: 9. Here the CDR3 reads CASSPYGGRNTGELFF. The CDR3 DNA is TGTGCCAGCAGCCCGTATGGCGGGAGAAACACCGGGGAGCTGTTTTTT.

This rearrangement joins TRBV5-6 to TRBJ2-1, with D perhaps matching TRBD2 (6 bases). The CDR3 extends over 12 amino acids. Trimming removed 6 bases from V and 9 bases from J, with 13 bases in between. Germline CDR1 SGHDT, CDR2 YYEEEE. CDR3 in DNA: TGTGCCAGCAACGCACTAGCTACTGAGCAGTTCTTC. The encoded protein is CASNALATEQFF.

The CDR3 DNA follows: TGTGCCAGCAGCTTATCGACAGCGTACGAGCAGTACTTC. It specifies CASSLSTAYEQYF. V and J are TRBV11-3 and TRBJ2-7, with TRBD1 as a possible D gene (5 bases). CDR1 SGHNT and CDR2 YENEEA come from the germline V gene. V was clipped by 2 bases and J by 4 bases, with 9 bases between them. The CDR3 spans 13 residues.

The chain combines TRBV5-1 with TRBJ2-1; D call uncertain. CDR3 length: 11 amino acids. Deletions cut 4 bases from V and 8 bases from J, with 7 bases between. Germline-derived CDR1 and CDR2 are SGHRS and YFSETQ. The CDR3 sequence: CASSPDYEQFF. The CDR3 region has the DNA TGCGCCAGCAGCCCAGACTATGAGCAGTTCTTC.